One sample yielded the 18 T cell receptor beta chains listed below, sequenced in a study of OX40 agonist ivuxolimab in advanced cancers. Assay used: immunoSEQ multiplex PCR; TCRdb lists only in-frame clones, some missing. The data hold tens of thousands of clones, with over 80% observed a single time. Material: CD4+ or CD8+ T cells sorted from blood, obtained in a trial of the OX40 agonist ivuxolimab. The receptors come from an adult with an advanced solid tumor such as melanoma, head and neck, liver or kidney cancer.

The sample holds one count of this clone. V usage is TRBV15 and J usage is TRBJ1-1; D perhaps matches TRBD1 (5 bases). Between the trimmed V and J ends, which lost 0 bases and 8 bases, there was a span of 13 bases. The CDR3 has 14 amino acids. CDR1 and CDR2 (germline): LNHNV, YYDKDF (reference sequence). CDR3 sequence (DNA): TGTGCCACCAGCAGAGATCGGGGGGATTGGGAAGCTTTCTTT. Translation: CATSRDRGDWEAFF.

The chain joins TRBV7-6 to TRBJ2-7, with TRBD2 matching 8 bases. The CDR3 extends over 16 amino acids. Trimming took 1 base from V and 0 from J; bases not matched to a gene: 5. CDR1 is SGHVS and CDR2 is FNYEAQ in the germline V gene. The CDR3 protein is CASSLESSGISYEQYF. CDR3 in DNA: TGTGCCAGCAGCTTAGAGAGTAGCGGGATCTCCTACGAGCAGTACTTC.

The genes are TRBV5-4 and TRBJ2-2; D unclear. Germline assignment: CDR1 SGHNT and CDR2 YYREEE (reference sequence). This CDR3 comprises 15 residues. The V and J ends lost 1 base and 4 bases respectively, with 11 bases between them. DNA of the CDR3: TGTGCCAGCAGCTTGCAGCGCCTGGGCACCGGGGAGCTGTTTTTT. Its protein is CASSLQRLGTGELFF.

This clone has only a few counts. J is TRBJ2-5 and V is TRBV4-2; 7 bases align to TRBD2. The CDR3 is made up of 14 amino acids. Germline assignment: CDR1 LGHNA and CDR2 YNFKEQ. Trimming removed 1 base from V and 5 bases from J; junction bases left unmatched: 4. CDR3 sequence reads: CASSQGTRSETQYF. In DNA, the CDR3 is TGTGCCAGCAGCCAAGGGACTAGGTCTGAGACCCAGTACTTC.

As DNA, the CDR3 is TGCGCCAGCAGCTTGGAGACTAGCGGAAGCACAGATACGCAGTATTTT. It encodes CASSLETSGSTDTQYF. The rearrangement uses TRBV5-1 and TRBJ2-3; 9 bases match TRBD2. The V segment lost 0 bases and the J segment 0 bases; nucleotides outside the gene matches: 2. The CDR3 loop spans 16 amino acids. The germline V gene has CDR1 SGHRS and CDR2 YFSETQ.

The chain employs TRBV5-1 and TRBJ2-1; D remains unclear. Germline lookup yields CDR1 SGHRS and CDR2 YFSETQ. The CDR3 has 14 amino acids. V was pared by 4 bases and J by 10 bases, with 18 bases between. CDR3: CASSLSAPTDEQFF. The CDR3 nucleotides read TGCGCCAGCAGCCTCAGTGCCCCTACGGACGAGCAGTTCTTC.

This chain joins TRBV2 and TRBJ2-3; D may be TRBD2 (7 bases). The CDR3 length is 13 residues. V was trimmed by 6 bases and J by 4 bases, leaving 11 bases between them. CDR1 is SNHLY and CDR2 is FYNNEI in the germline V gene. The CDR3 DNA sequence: TGTGCCAGCAGGGGAGGGGGAGCAGATACGCAGTATTTT. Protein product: CASRGGGADTQYF.

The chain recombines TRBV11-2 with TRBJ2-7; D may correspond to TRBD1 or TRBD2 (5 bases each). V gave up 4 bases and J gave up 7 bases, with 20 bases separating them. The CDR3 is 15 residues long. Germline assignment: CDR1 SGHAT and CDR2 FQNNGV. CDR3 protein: CASSSPLGESVEQYF. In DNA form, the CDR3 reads TGTGCCAGCAGCTCTCCCCTAGGGGAGTCGGTTGAGCAGTACTTC. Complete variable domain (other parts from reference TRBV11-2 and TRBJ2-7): EAGVAQSPRYKIIEKRQSVAFWCNPISGHATLYWYQQILGQGPKLLIQFQNNGVVDDSQLPKDRFSAERLKGVDSTLKIQPAKLEDSAVYLCASSSPLGESVEQYFGPGTRLTVT.

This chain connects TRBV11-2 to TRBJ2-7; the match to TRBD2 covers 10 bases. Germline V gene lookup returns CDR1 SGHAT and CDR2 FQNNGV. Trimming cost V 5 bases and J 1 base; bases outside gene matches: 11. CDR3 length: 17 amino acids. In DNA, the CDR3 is TGTGCCAGCAGCCTCTCAGGCACTAGCGGGATTTCCTACGAGCAGTACTTC. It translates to CASSLSGTSGISYEQYF. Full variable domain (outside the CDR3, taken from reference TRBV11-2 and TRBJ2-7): EAGVAQSPRYKIIEKRQSVAFWCNPISGHATLYWYQQILGQGPKLLIQFQNNGVVDDSQLPKDRFSAERLKGVDSTLKIQPAKLEDSAVYLCASSLSGTSGISYEQYFGPGTRLTVT.

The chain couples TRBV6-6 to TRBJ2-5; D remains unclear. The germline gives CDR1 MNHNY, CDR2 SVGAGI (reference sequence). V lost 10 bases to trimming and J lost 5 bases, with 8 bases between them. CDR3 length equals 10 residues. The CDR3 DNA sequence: TGTGCCACTCGTGGGGAGACCCAGTACTTC. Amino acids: CATRGETQYF.

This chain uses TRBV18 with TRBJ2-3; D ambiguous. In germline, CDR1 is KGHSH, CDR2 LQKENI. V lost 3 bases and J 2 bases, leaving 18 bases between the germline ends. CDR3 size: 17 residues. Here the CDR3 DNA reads TGTGCCAGCTCACCCGTAATTGGCGGCCCTTTCACAGATACGCAGTATTTT. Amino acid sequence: CASSPVIGGPFTDTQYF.

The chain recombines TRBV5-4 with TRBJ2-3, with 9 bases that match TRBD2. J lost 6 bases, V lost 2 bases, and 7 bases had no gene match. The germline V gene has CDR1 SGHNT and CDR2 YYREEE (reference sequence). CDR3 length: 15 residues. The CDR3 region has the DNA TGTGCCAGCAGCTTTTTAGCGGGAGTAAGTGATACGCAGTATTTT. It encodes CASSFLAGVSDTQYF.

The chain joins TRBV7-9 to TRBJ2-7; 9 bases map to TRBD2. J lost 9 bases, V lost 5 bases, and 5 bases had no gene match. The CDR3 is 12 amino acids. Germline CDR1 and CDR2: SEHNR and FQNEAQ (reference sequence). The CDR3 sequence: CASSDGLAPQYF. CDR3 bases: TGTGCCAGCAGCGACGGACTAGCGCCGCAGTACTTC. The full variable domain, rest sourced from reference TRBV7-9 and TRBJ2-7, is DTGVSQNPRHKITKRGQNVTFRCDPISEHNRLYWYRQTLGQGPEFLTYFQNEAQLEKSRLLSDRFSAERPKGSFSTLEIQRTEQGDSAMYLCASSDGLAPQYFGPGTRLTVT.

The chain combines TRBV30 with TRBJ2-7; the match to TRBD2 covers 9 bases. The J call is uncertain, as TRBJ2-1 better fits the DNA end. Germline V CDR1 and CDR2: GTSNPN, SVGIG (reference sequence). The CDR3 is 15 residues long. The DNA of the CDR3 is TGTGCCTGGAGTACGTTAGCGGGGGCCTACAATGAGCAGTTCTTC. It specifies CAWSTLAGAYNEQFF.

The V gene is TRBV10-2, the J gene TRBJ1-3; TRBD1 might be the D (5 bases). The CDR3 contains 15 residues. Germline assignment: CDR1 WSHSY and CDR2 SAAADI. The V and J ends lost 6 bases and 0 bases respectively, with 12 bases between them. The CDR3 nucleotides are TGCGCCAGCAGCGCCACAGGCGACTCTGGAAACACCATATATTTT. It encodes CASSATGDSGNTIYF.

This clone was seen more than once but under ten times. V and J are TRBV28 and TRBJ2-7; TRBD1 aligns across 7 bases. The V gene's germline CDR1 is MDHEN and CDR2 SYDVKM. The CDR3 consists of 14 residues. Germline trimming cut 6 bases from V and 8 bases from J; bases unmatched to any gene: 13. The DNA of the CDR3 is TGTGCCAGCAGGCCCGGGACAGACAATTTCCAGCAGTACTTC. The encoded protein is CASRPGTDNFQQYF.

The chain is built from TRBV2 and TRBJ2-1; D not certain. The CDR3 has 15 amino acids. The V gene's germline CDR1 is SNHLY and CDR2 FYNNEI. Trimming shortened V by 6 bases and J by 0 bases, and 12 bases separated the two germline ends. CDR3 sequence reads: CASSVQASSYNEQFF. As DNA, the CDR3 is TGTGCCAGCAGCGTGCAGGCTAGCTCCTACAATGAGCAGTTCTTC.

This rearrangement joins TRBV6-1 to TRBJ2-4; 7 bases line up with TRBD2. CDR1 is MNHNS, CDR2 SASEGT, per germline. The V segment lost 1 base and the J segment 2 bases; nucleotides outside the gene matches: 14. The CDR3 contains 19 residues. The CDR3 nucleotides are TGTGCCAGCAGTGAAGAGCGATGGGAGGGCAAACCCACCAAAAACATTCAGTACTTC. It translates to CASSEERWEGKPTKNIQYF.